This T cell receptor (beta chain) was recovered during a study of regulatory T cells in long-lasting Graves disease. HTBI primers from iRepertoire and Arm-PCR of CDR3 regions yielded the TCR beta libraries. Using its own MiXCR run on the multiplex PCR reads, TCRdb lists one record per CDR3 protein. Of some 330,000 distinct CDR3 sequences listed, less than 30% are singletons. Time point: persistent/refractory GD, antithyroid drugs over 5 years with positive TRAb. RNA from PBMCs was the source of the TCR library. The collection involved drawing 8 to 9 milliliters of peripheral blood into EDTA tubes. Whole-study findings and limits: Persistent Graves' patients showed a TCR diversity that was lower than that of newly diagnosed ones. Patients with persistent disease shared under 3,500 public clonotypes, outpacing the 966 shared by new patients. Persistent disease was characterized by preferential usage of TRBV28, TRBJ1-2 and TRBJ2-5.

The V gene's germline CDR1 is LNHDA and CDR2 SQIVND (reference sequence). The CDR3 adds up to 13 amino acids, both ends counted. Comment on this clonotype: Its antigen is unidentified. The DNA is left out, because the CDR3 cannot be placed on it with certainty; the CDR3 is given as TCRdb lists it.

This sequence joins TRBV19 and TRBJ1-5; the table's D gene call, TRBD1, was not cross checked with the DNA. The TCR sequence derives from a woman in her thirties or forties with Graves disease. The sequences come from peripheral blood mononuclear cells (PBMCs), collected when the disease was refractory, from a patient treated with antithyroid drugs. CDR3 sequence: CASVGQGNQPRHF.